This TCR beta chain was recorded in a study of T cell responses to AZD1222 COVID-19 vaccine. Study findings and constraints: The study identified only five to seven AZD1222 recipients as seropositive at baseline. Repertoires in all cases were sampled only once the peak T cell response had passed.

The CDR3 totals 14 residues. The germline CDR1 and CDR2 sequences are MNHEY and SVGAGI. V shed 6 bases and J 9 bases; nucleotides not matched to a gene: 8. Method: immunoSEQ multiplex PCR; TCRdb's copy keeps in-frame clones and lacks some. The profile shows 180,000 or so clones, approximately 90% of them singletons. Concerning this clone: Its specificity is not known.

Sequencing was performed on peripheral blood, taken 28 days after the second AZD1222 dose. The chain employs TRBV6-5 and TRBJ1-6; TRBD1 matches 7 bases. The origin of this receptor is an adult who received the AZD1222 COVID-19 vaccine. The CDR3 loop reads CASRTQGSSSPLHF. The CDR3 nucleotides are TGTGCCAGCAGGACACAGGGGTCGAGTTCACCCCTCCACTTT.